This TCR beta chain was documented in a study of T cells in Graves' hyperthyroidism and ophthalmopathy. What was amplified from RNA transcripts were TCR beta CDR3 regions. When the TCR CDR3 underwent first-round RT-PCR, the HTBI primer set was used. MiXCR, run by TCRdb on the multiplex PCR reads, gives a single entry per CDR3 protein. Counted here are about 350,000 distinct CDR3 sequences, 18% occurring once; the ten biggest clones make up 15% to 19%. This clonotype was seen repeatedly, ten times or more. Germline V gives CDR1 SGHAT, CDR2 FQNNGV. After removal of 1 base from V and 9 bases from J, the junction contained 9 bases not matched to a gene. CDR3 length: 15 residues.

The origin of this receptor is a woman in her forties with Graves' ophthalmopathy. The rearrangement joins TRBV11-2 to TRBJ1-5, with 7 bases aligning to TRBD1. The specimen sequenced was blood. As DNA, the CDR3 is TGTGCCAGCAGCTTAGGTCCGGGACAGAGGTGGCCCCAGCATTTT. It encodes CASSLGPGQRWPQHF.